This TCR beta chain appears in the sequencing data of a study of prognosis after radiotherapy for stage I lung cancer. Genomic DNA yielded TCR beta CDR3, amplified by two-round multiplex PCR. Primers specific to each TRBV and TRBJ gene drove first-round PCR. TCRdb re-called the multiplex PCR reads through MiXCR, storing one row per CDR3 protein. The sample holds 31,000 or so distinct CDR3 sequences, 40% to 60% seen once. Sample share makes this clonotype medium-sized (0.01 to 0.1%). Per germline, CDR1 MNHEY and CDR2 SVGAGI. V lost 7 bases and J 7 bases, leaving 8 bases between the germline ends. The CDR3 extends over 12 amino acids.

The sequencing here drew on PBMCs, taken before or after stereotactic body radiation therapy (not recorded which). The clonotype was recovered from a donor aged 50 or older with non-small cell lung cancer. The chain employs TRBV6-5 and TRBJ1-6; D gene uncertain. This chain's CDR3 is CASTTGNSPLHF. The CDR3 DNA reads as TGTGCCAGCACCACGGGGAATTCACCCCTCCACTTT.